The rows below give T cell receptor beta chains drawn from one sample of a study of early T cells in non-severe SARS-CoV-2 infection. TCRdb passed the 5' RACE reads through MiXCR, listing each CDR3 protein once. This table has around 66,000 distinct CDR3 sequences, over 10% appearing once. Input material: whole blood. The receptors stem from an adult who was a healthcare worker with PCR-confirmed SARS-CoV-2 infection or an uninfected control (not recorded which). The CDR3 runs from the conserved cysteine through the conserved F or W. Expanded clones are given a class, and other clones once, few, many or no size at all.

clone_size	v_call	j_call	cdr3_aa
medium-sized	TRBV7-9	TRBJ2-7	CASSHPLSVQEQYF
few	TRBV11-1	TRBJ2-1	CASSFNPQVYNEQFF
NA	TRBV29-1	TRBJ2-3	CSVEGTSGSASQYF
NA	TRBV15	TRBJ2-3	CATSEQGGNTDTQYF
few	TRBV7-2	TRBJ2-7	CASSLGTGPEQYF
few	TRBV3-1	TRBJ2-7	CASSQGPGGVYEQYF
NA	TRBV28	TRBJ2-7	CASSSGLAGSYEQYF
few	TRBV12-3/TRBV12-4	TRBJ1-2	CASSPGTGPVTF
NA	TRBV28	TRBJ2-1	CASSLVGTFRNEQFF
NA	TRBV3-1	TRBJ2-4	CASSPEGGSVNIQYF
few	TRBV3-1	TRBJ2-5	CASSQALGSYQETQYF
many	TRBV13	TRBJ1-5	CASSFARQPQHF
few	TRBV21-1	TRBJ2-4	CASSDREFQYF
NA	TRBV29-1	TRBJ2-2	CSVDQGYTGELFF
NA	TRBV3-1	TRBJ1-5	CASSQDSRRLSNQPQHF
many	TRBV5-1	TRBJ1-1	CASSLSTGGTEAFF
NA	TRBV12-3/TRBV12-4	TRBJ1-1	CASTQGPRNTEAFF
NA	TRBV29-1	TRBJ2-3	CSVEGLGGRASTDTQYF
few	TRBV20-1	TRBJ2-3	CSAPQSRASTDTQYF
few	TRBV5-1	TRBJ2-1	CASSPTLGVVNEQFF
few	TRBV10-2	TRBJ1-5	CASSESRGSIQPQHF
many	TRBV20-1	TRBJ2-5	CSASPPGRGQYQETQYF
few	TRBV7-2	TRBJ2-1	CASSLDRAGGRGEQFF
NA	TRBV28	TRBJ2-3	CASSDRGRDTQYF
NA	TRBV28	TRBJ1-2	CASSGINYGYTF
NA	TRBV29-1	TRBJ1-1	CSVGGTEAFF
few	TRBV3-1	TRBJ2-3	CASTSAGDTQYF
few	TRBV6-1	TRBJ2-7	CATRIYPSSYEQYF
few	TRBV29-1	TRBJ1-1	CSVEDRDILNTEAFF
few	TRBV14	TRBJ1-4	CASSQDRVGEKLFF
many	TRBV3-1	TRBJ2-6	CASSQGRRGAGANVLTF